One and the same sample provided the 17 T cell receptor beta chains below, sequenced in a study of OX40 agonist ivuxolimab in advanced cancers. Clones were sequenced by immunoSEQ multiplex PCR, and TCRdb holds only the in-frame ones, with some missing. The sample lists approximately 90,000 clones; around 90% were seen once. Material: CD4+ or CD8+ T cells sorted from blood, obtained in a trial of the OX40 agonist ivuxolimab. The receptors derive from an adult with an advanced solid tumor such as melanoma, head and neck, liver or kidney cancer.

This chain uses TRBV7-9 with TRBJ2-1; D is undetermined. Trimming pared 5 bases from V and 0 bases from J, leaving 11 bases between. This CDR3 contains 15 residues. Germline CDR1 reads SEHNR; CDR2 reads FQNEAQ (reference sequence). The CDR3 nucleotides read TGTGCCAGCAGCGAGAGGACCGGCTCCTACAATGAGCAGTTCTTC. This sequence encodes CASSERTGSYNEQFF.

This rearrangement joins TRBV5-1 to TRBJ1-1; a possible D gene is TRBD1 (6 bases). Trimming cost V 4 bases and J 1 base, with 17 bases left between them. CDR3 size: 16 residues. CDR1 is SGHRS, CDR2 YFSETQ, per germline. CDR3 loop: CASSRLQGTTNTEAFF. In DNA, the CDR3 is TGCGCCAGCAGCCGCCTCCAGGGGACCACGAACACTGAAGCTTTCTTT.

This clone was recorded once. The V and J genes are TRBV7-2 and TRBJ2-7; 9 nucleotides line up with TRBD1. CDR3 size: 14 residues. The J segment lost 3 bases and the V segment lost 6 bases, leaving 6 bases of the junction unmatched. Germline assignment: CDR1 SGHTA and CDR2 FQGNSA. The CDR3 sequence: CASRAGDRVYEQYF. The CDR3 DNA reads as TGTGCCAGCAGAGCCGGGGACAGGGTCTACGAGCAGTACTTC.

V is TRBV10-3 and J is TRBJ1-1, with a weak D call TRBD1 (5 bases). V was clipped by 0 bases and J by 11 bases, with 16 bases between them. CDR1 and CDR2 from the germline V gene are ENHRY and SYGVKD. The CDR3 totals 14 residues. DNA of the CDR3: TGTGCCATCAGTGAGTCGGGGGGTGGGGTGAGTGCTTTCTTT. It encodes CAISESGGGVSAFF.

V gene TRBV4-3 combines with J gene TRBJ1-6; D not resolved. The CDR3 runs to 13 residues. Trimming shortened V by 4 bases and J by 8 bases, and 9 bases separated the two germline ends. CDR1 and CDR2 from the germline V gene are LGHNA and YSLEER. The CDR3: CASSLWEDSPLHF. In nucleotides, the CDR3 is TGCGCCAGCAGCCTGTGGGAGGATTCACCCCTCCACTTT.

The chain recombines TRBV14 with TRBJ2-3, with D unclear. The length of the CDR3 is 15 residues. Germline values: CDR1 SGHDN, CDR2 FVKESK. V was clipped by 0 bases and J by 3 bases, with 10 bases between them. Here the CDR3 DNA reads TGTGCCAGCAGCCAAGATCAAGCTAGGACAGATACGCAGTATTTT. Encoded protein: CASSQDQARTDTQYF.

The CDR3 DNA follows: TGTGCCAGCAGCTTAGGACAGGGGGCAGAGACCCAGTACTTC. It translates to CASSLGQGAETQYF. This chain connects TRBV7-3 to TRBJ2-5, with 11 positions matching TRBD1. The CDR3 extends over 14 amino acids. V lost 2 bases and J lost 4; bases outside the gene matches: 0. CDR1 is SGHTA, CDR2 FQGTGA, per germline.

J is TRBJ1-1 and V is TRBV12-5; D is perhaps TRBD1 (5 bases). Germline V CDR1 and CDR2: LGHNT, FRNRAP. V shed 2 bases and J shed 9 bases, with 13 bases lying between them. The CDR3 sequence is 13 residues long. The CDR3 spells CASGLWDAPKAFF. DNA for the CDR3: TGTGCTAGTGGTTTGTGGGACGCGCCTAAAGCTTTCTTT.

The rearrangement joins TRBV6-1 to TRBJ2-7, with D possibly being TRBD1 (6 bases). Germline lookup yields CDR1 MNHNS and CDR2 SASEGT. V lost 8 bases, J lost 3 bases, and 14 bases lay in between. This CDR3 has 13 residues. The CDR3 DNA is TGTGCCAGCCTCCGGACAGCTAGCTACGAGCAGTACTTC. It translates to CASLRTASYEQYF.

The genes are TRBV18 and TRBJ2-7, with D unresolved. CDR1 and CDR2 from the germline V gene are KGHSH and LQKENI. The CDR3 extends over 14 amino acids. V lost 3 bases to trimming and J lost 5 bases, with 14 bases between them. CDR3 nucleotide sequence: TGTGCCAGCTCACCTCCGGTTAGGGCCGACGAGCAGTACTTC. Translation: CASSPPVRADEQYF.

In the case of this clone: Germline is not matched at one junction end, which may reflect a read error. The DNA for the CDR3 is TGTGCCAGTAGTATACTGGACAGGCCCACGCTCACTAAAGCTTTCTTT. It specifies CASSILDRPTLTKAFF. The chain recombines TRBV19 with TRBJ1-1, with 7 bases lining up with TRBD1. Germline values: CDR1 LNHDA, CDR2 SQIVND (reference sequence). The CDR3 contains 16 residues. Drawing the rest from reference TRBV19 and TRBJ1-1, the complete variable domain is DGGITQSPKYLFRKEGQNVTLSCEQNLNHDAMYWYRQDPGQGLRLIYYSQIVNDFQKGDIAEGYSVSREKKESFPLTVTSAQKNPTAFYLCASSILDRPTLTKAFFGQGTRLTVV.

The chain links TRBV5-1 to TRBJ2-7, with 8 bases that match TRBD2. The CDR3 consists of 13 residues. Per the germline V gene, CDR1 is SGHRS and CDR2 is YFSETQ. The V and J ends lost 4 bases and 6 bases, in that order; junction bases with no gene match: 6. CDR3 protein: CASSAGLAVEQYF. CDR3 DNA sequence: TGCGCCAGCAGCGCAGGACTAGCTGTCGAGCAGTACTTC.

This chain links TRBV7-8 with TRBJ1-2, with a possible D match to TRBD1 (5 bases). V dropped 3 bases and J dropped 3 bases, with 8 bases sitting between them. From germline, CDR1 is SGHVS and CDR2 FQNEAQ. The CDR3 runs 13 residues. The CDR3 loop reads CASSFQGDYGYTF. CDR3 nucleotide sequence: TGTGCCAGCAGCTTCCAGGGCGACTATGGCTACACCTTC.

The rearrangement joins TRBV6-1 to TRBJ1-5; D remains ambiguous. Trimming took 9 bases from V and 3 from J, leaving 9 bases between them. CDR3 length: 12 residues. The germline V gene encodes CDR1 MNHNS and CDR2 SASEGT. CDR3 sequence: CASRANNQPQHF. CDR3 DNA: TGTGCCAGTAGGGCCAACAATCAGCCCCAGCATTTT.

This clone was recorded a few times. The chain carries TRBV6-5 and TRBJ1-2; maybe TRBD1 (6 bases). From germline, CDR1 is MNHEY and CDR2 SVGAGI. The CDR3 spans 15 residues. Trimming took 6 bases from V and 6 from J, leaving 20 bases between them. The CDR3 sequence is CASRGAGAVLHGYTF. The CDR3 DNA follows: TGTGCCAGCAGAGGGGCGGGGGCCGTGCTTCATGGCTACACCTTC.

This clone has a handful of counts. This sequence joins TRBV27 and TRBJ2-2; 11 bases fit TRBD2. The CDR3 is 16 amino acids. The V segment lost 5 bases and the J segment 5 bases; nucleotides outside the gene matches: 7. The germline gives CDR1 MNHEY, CDR2 SMNVEV (reference sequence). In DNA, the CDR3 is TGTGCCAGCAGTCCTCCTCTAGCGGGGGGTACCGGGGAGCTGTTTTTT. Translation gives CASSPPLAGGTGELFF.

The chain links TRBV30 to TRBJ2-2; D is possibly TRBD2 (7 bases). The germline V gene has CDR1 GTSNPN and CDR2 SVGIG (reference sequence). CDR3 length: 15 residues. V was clipped by 3 bases and J by 0 bases, with 11 bases between them. The CDR3: CAWRGGGANTGELFF. The CDR3, as DNA: TGTGCCTGGAGGGGCGGGGGCGCGAACACCGGGGAGCTGTTTTTT. Full variable domain (outside the CDR3, taken from reference TRBV30 and TRBJ2-2): SQTIHQWPATLVQPVGSPLSLECTVEGTSNPNLYWYRQAAGRGLQLLFYSVGIGQISSEVPQNLSASRPQDRQFILSSKKLLLSDSGFYLCAWRGGGANTGELFFGEGSRLTVL.